This entry lists 11 T cell receptor beta chains sequenced from one sample in a study of T cells in Graves' hyperthyroidism and ophthalmopathy. What was amplified from RNA transcripts were TCR beta CDR3 regions. First-round RT-PCR of the TCR CDR3 relied on the HTBI primer set. One entry per CDR3 protein, called by TCRdb with MiXCR from the multiplex PCR reads. Here the sample spans about half a million distinct CDR3 sequences, 15% to 20% being singletons. Source material: blood. The receptors derive from a man aged 40-49 years with Graves' ophthalmopathy.

This clonotype showed up many times. The rearrangement joins TRBV2 to TRBJ1-1; D call uncertain. Between the trimmed V and J ends, which lost 2 bases and 3 bases, there was a span of 7 bases. There are 13 residues in the CDR3. CDR1 is SNHLY, CDR2 FYNNEI, per germline. CDR3 amino acids: CASSELADTEAFF. CDR3 sequence (DNA): TGTGCCAGCAGTGAACTGGCTGACACTGAAGCTTTCTTT.

The J gene is TRBJ1-1, the V gene TRBV19; TRBD1 aligns across 9 bases. J lost 1 base, V lost 6 bases, and 3 bases had no gene match. The CDR3 spans 14 residues. Germline values: CDR1 LNHDA, CDR2 SQIVND (reference sequence). Written as DNA, the CDR3 is TGTGCCAGTAGCCGGGACAGGGAGAACACTGAAGCTTTCTTT. Amino acid sequence: CASSRDRENTEAFF.

The chain recombines TRBV9 with TRBJ2-5; unclear D gene. V was pared by 4 bases and J by 5 bases, with 12 bases between. CDR3 length equals 13 residues. Germline-derived CDR1 and CDR2 are SGDLS and YYNGEE. CDR3 residues: CASSQTARETQYF. The CDR3 DNA follows: TGTGCCAGCAGCCAAACCGCTAGGGAGACCCAGTACTTC.

The V call is TRBV7-9, the J call TRBJ1-1; D not resolved. V was clipped by 5 bases and J by 7 bases, with 26 bases between them. The CDR3 is 17 residues long. The germline V gene has CDR1 SEHNR and CDR2 FQNEAQ (reference sequence). The chain's CDR3 is CASSPQSPTFYRGEAFF. DNA of the CDR3: TGTGCCAGCAGCCCTCAGTCCCCGACATTTTATCGGGGTGAAGCTTTCTTT.

Ten or more counts support this clonotype. The chain is built from TRBV28 and TRBJ1-2, with D perhaps matching TRBD1 (6 bases). This CDR3 is 18 amino acids long. V lost 3 bases and J lost 4, with 24 bases in between. Germline loops: CDR1 MDHEN, CDR2 SYDVKM. CDR3 nucleotide sequence: TGTGCCAGCAGTTTCTATGGCGGACGAGGGGGAACCTCCTATGGCTACACCTTC. It translates to CASSFYGGRGGTSYGYTF.

This clonotype was counted a few times. At one end the junction does not follow the germline gene, possibly because of a read error. The chain joins TRBV28 to TRBJ1-2; 8 bases align to TRBD1. CDR3 length: 14 residues. CDR1 is MDHEN and CDR2 is SYDVKM in the germline V gene. The CDR3 nucleotides read TGCGCCAGCAGAACCCATGGACAGGGAATCGGCTACACCTTC. It is translated as CASRTHGQGIGYTF.

The J gene is TRBJ1-1, the V gene TRBV6-1; 7 nucleotides align to TRBD1. The length of the CDR3 is 12 residues. The V and J ends lost 10 bases and 4 bases, in that order; junction bases with no gene match: 6. Looked up from germline, CDR1 is MNHNS and CDR2 is SASEGT. CDR3 amino acids: CATTQGTTEAFF. In nucleotides, the CDR3 is TGTGCCACAACACAGGGGACCACTGAAGCTTTCTTT.

This clonotype was recorded a few times. V and J are TRBV9 and TRBJ2-1; D is possibly TRBD1 or TRBD2 (5 bases each). CDR3 length equals 13 residues. Germline V lookup: CDR1 SGDLS, CDR2 YYNGEE. Trimming took off 7 bases at V and 4 bases at J, with 12 bases between the two ends. The CDR3 loop reads CASGAGQYNEQFF. DNA of the CDR3: TGTGCCAGCGGGGCGGGTCAGTACAATGAGCAGTTCTTC. Together with reference TRBV9 and TRBJ2-1, the CDR3 gives the full variable domain: DSGVTQTPKHLITATGQRVTLRCSPRSGDLSVYWYQQSLDQGLQFLIQYYNGEERAKGNILERFSAQQFPDLHSELNLSSLELGDSALYFCASGAGQYNEQFFGPGTRLTVL.

As DNA, the CDR3 is TGTGCCAGCAGCGGACGACAGAATGAGCAGTTCTTC. Protein product: CASSGRQNEQFF. V is TRBV7-9 and J is TRBJ2-1; D possibly corresponds to TRBD1 (5 bases). The CDR3 runs to 12 residues. Germline V lookup: CDR1 SEHNR, CDR2 FQNEAQ (reference sequence). V lost 5 bases and J lost 7, with 9 bases in between.

In this sample, this clonotype turned up many times. This chain links TRBV18 with TRBJ2-7, with 7 bases lining up with TRBD2. V trimming: 3 bases; J trimming: 6 bases; junction bases outside the gene matches: 2. Germline CDR1 is KGHSH and CDR2 is LQKENI. The CDR3 is 12 amino acids. Here the CDR3 reads CASSPGLREQYF. CDR3 DNA sequence: TGTGCCAGCTCACCGGGACTACGCGAGCAGTACTTC.

This clonotype appeared a few times. The V and J genes are TRBV5-4 and TRBJ1-1; D gene unclear. The CDR3 contains 14 residues. Per germline, CDR1 SGHNT and CDR2 YYREEE (reference sequence). V dropped 1 base and J dropped 7 bases, with 14 bases sitting between them. The CDR3 nucleotides read TGTGCCAGCAGCTTGTCTCCGAGGCGGGGTGAAGCTTTCTTT. It codes for CASSLSPRRGEAFF. Supplemented by reference TRBV5-4 and TRBJ1-1, the full variable domain reads ETGVTQSPTHLIKTRGQQVTLRCSSQSGHNTVSWYQQALGQGPQFIFQYYREEENGRGNFPPRFSGLQFPNYSSELNVNALELDDSALYLCASSLSPRRGEAFFGQGTRLTVV.